These 2 T cell receptor beta chains originate from one sample sequenced in a study of cytomegalovirus exposure and HLA in healthy donors. The PCR was carried out with 60 Vbeta primers and 13 Jbeta primers. TCRdb keeps only in-frame clones here, not all; method: immunoSEQ multiplex PCR. The data show about 190,000 clones, with about 81% seen just once and about 4.6% held by the top ten. Material: PBMCs. The receptors derive from a man in his thirties or forties in good health and CMV-seropositive.

The V call is TRBV18, the J call TRBJ2-3, with TRBD1 identical over 8 bases. CDR1 and CDR2 from the germline V gene are KGHSH and LQKENI. The V and J ends lost 2 bases and 5 bases, in that order; junction bases with no gene match: 15. The CDR3 is made up of 18 amino acids. The CDR3 DNA reads TGTGCCAGCTCACCATTTGGGCCAGGGCAGGGGGCCCGAGATACGCAGTATTTT. Translated, it gives CASSPFGPGQGARDTQYF.

This clone was observed a few times. The rearrangement links TRBV7-3 to TRBJ2-1; perhaps TRBD2 as D (5 bases). The length of the CDR3 is 14 residues. Trimming pared 2 bases from V and 8 bases from J, leaving 13 bases between. Germline loops: CDR1 SGHTA, CDR2 FQGTGA. CDR3 nucleotides: TGTGCCAGCAGCTTAGTCGGAAGCGGATATGAGCAGTTCTTC. It codes for CASSLVGSGYEQFF.